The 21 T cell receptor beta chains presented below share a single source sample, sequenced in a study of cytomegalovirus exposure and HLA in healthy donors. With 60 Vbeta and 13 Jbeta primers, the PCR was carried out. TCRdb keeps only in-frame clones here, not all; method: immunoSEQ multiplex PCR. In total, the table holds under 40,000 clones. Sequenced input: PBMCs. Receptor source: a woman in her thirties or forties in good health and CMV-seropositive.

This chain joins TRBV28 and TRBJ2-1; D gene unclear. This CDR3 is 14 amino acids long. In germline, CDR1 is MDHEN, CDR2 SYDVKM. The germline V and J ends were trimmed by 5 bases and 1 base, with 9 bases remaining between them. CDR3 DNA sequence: TGTGCCAGCAGTGCTCCAGGATCCTACAATGAGCAGTTCTTC. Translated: CASSAPGSYNEQFF.

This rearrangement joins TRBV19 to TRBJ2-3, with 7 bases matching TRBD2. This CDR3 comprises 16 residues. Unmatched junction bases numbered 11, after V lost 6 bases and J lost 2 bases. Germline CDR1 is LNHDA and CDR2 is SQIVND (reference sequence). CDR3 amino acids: CASSPPPSGYTDTQYF. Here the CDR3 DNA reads TGTGCCAGTAGCCCCCCCCCTAGCGGATACACAGATACGCAGTATTTT.

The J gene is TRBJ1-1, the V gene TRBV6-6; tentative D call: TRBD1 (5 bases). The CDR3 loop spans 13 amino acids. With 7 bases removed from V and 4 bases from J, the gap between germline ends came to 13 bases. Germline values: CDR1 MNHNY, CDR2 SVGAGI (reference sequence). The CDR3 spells CASMYGGGTEAFF. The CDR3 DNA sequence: TGTGCCAGCATGTACGGGGGAGGCACTGAAGCTTTCTTT.

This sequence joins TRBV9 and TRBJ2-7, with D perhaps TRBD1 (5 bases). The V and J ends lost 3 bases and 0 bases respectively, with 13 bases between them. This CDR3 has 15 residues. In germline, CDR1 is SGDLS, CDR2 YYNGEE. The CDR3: CASSETGHSSYEQYF. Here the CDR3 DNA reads TGTGCCAGCAGCGAGACCGGACACAGCTCCTACGAGCAGTACTTC. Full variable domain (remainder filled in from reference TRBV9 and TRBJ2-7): DSGVTQTPKHLITATGQRVTLRCSPRSGDLSVYWYQQSLDQGLQFLIQYYNGEERAKGNILERFSAQQFPDLHSELNLSSLELGDSALYFCASSETGHSSYEQYFGPGTRLTVT.

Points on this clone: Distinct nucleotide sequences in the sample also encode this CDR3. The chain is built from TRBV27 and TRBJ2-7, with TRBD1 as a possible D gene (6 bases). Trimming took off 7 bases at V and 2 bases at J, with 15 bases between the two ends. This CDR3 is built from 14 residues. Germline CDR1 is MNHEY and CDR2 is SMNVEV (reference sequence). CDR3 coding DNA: TGTGCCAGCAAGGTTCAACAGGGAACCTACGAGCAGTACTTC. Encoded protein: CASKVQQGTYEQYF.

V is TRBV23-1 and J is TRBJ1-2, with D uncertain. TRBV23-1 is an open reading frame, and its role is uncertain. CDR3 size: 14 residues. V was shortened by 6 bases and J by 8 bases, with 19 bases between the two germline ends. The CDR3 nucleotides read TGCGCCAGCAGCCCGATGGGAGGGTTCCGCGGCTACACCTTC. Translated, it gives CASSPMGGFRGYTF.

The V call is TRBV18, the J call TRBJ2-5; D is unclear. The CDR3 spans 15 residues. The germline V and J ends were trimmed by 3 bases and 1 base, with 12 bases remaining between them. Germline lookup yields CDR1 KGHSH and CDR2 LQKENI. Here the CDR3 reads CASSPPRQIQETQYF. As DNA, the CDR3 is TGTGCCAGCTCACCCCCCAGGCAGATCCAAGAGACCCAGTACTTC.

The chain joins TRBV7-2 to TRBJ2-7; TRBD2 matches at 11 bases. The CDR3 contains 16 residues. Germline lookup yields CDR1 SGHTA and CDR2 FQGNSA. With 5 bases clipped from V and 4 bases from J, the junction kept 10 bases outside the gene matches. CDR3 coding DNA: TGTGCCAGCAGCCTCATGACTAGCGGGATTGGGTACGAGCAGTACTTC. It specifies CASSLMTSGIGYEQYF.

The chain's CDR3 is CASSYSSRAHEQYF. The CDR3 DNA follows: TGTGCCAGCAGTTACTCTTCCAGGGCCCACGAGCAGTACTTC. The V and J genes are TRBV6-5 and TRBJ2-7; D perhaps matches TRBD1 (5 bases). The germline gives CDR1 MNHEY, CDR2 SVGAGI. The length of the CDR3 is 14 residues. V was cut by 0 bases and J by 5 bases, with 11 bases left in between.

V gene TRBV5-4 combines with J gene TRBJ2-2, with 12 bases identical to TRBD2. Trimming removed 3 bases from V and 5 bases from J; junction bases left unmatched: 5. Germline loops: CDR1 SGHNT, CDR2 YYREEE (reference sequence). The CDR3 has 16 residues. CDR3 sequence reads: CASSYGLAGRTGELFF. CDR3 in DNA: TGTGCCAGCAGCTACGGACTAGCGGGGCGGACCGGGGAGCTGTTTTTT.

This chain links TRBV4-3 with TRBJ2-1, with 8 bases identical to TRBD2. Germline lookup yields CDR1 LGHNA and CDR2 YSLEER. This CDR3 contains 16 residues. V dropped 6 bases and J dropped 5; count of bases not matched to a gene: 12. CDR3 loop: CASSRGGGLRDNEQFF. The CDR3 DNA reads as TGCGCCAGCAGTCGGGGGGGAGGACTACGGGACAATGAGCAGTTCTTC.

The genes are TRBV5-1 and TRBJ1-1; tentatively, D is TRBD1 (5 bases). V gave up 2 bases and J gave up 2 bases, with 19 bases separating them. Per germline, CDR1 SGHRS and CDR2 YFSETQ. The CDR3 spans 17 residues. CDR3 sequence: CASSFPPGGGFNTEAFF. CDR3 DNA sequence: TGCGCCAGCAGCTTTCCCCCGGGGGGGGGATTTAACACTGAAGCTTTCTTT.

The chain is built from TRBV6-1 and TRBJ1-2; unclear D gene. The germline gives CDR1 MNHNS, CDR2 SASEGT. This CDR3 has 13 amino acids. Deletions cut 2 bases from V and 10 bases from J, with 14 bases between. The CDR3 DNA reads TGTGCCAGCAGTGAATTGGTTCAGACTGACTACACCTTC. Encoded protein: CASSELVQTDYTF.

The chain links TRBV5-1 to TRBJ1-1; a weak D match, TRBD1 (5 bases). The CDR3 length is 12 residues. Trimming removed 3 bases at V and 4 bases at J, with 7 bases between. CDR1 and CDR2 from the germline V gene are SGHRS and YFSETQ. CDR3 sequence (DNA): TGCGCCAGCAGCTGGGGGGGCACTGAAGCTTTCTTT. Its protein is CASSWGGTEAFF.

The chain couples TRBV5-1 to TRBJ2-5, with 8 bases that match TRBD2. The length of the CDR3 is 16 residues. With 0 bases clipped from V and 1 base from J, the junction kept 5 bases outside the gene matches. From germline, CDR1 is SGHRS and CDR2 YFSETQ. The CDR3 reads CASSLGLAFAQETQYF. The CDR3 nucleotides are TGCGCCAGCAGCTTGGGACTAGCGTTTGCCCAAGAGACCCAGTACTTC. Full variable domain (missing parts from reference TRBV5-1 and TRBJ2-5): KAGVTQTPRYLIKTRGQQVTLSCSPISGHRSVSWYQQTPGQGLQFLFEYFSETQRNKGNFPGRFSGRQFSNSRSEMNVSTLELGDSALYLCASSLGLAFAQETQYFGPGTRLLVL.

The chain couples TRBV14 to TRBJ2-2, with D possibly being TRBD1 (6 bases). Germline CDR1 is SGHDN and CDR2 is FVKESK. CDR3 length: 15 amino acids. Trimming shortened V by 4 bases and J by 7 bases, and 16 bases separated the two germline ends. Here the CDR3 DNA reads TGTGCCAGCAGCCCAACAGGGCCTGTGAGCGGGGAGCTGTTTTTT. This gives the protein CASSPTGPVSGELFF.

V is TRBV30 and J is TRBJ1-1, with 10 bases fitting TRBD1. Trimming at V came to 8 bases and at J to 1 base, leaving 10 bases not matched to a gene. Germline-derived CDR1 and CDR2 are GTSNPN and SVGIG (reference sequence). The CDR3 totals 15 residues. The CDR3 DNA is TGTGCCGGGGGGACAGGGGTCGGGGCGAACACTGAAGCTTTCTTT. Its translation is CAGGTGVGANTEAFF. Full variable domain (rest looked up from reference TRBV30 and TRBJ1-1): SQTIHQWPATLVQPVGSPLSLECTVEGTSNPNLYWYRQAAGRGLQLLFYSVGIGQISSEVPQNLSASRPQDRQFILSSKKLLLSDSGFYLCAGGTGVGANTEAFFGQGTRLTVV.

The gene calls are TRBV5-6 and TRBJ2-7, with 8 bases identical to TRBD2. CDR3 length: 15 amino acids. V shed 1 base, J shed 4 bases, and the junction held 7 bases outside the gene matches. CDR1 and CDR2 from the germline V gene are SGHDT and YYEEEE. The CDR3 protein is CASSLSGLALYEQYF. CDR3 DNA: TGTGCCAGCAGCTTGTCAGGACTAGCTCTATACGAGCAGTACTTC.

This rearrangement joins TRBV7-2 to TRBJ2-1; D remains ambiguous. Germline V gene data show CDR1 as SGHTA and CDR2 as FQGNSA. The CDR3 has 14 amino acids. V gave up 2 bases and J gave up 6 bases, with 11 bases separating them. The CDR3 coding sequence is TGTGCCAGCAGCTTAAGGAGTAAGTCCAATGAGCAGTTCTTC. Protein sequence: CASSLRSKSNEQFF.

The chain's CDR3 is CAWNSGRIGETQYF. The CDR3 nucleotides are TGTGCCTGGAACAGCGGGAGGATAGGAGAGACCCAGTACTTC. The chain joins TRBV30 to TRBJ2-5; 9 nucleotides agree with TRBD2. Germline V lookup: CDR1 GTSNPN, CDR2 SVGIG (reference sequence). V was pared by 4 bases and J by 4 bases, with 7 bases of the junction left unmatched. This CDR3 has 14 residues.

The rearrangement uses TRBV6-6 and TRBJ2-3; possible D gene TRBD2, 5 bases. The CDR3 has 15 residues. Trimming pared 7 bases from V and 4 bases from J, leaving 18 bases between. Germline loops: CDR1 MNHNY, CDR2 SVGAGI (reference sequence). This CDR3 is CASTQALAGADTQYF. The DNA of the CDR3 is TGTGCCAGCACCCAGGCGCTAGCTGGCGCAGATACGCAGTATTTT.